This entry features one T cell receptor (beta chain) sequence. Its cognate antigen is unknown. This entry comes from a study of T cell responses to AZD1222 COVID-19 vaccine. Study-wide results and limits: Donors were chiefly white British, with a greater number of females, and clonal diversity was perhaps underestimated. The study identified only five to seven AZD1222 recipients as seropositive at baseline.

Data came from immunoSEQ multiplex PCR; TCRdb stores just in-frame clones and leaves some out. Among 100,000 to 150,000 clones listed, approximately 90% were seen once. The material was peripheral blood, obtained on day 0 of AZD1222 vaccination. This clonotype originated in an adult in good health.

This CDR3 is CASRAGQGRTYEQYF. The CDR3 coding sequence is TGTGCCAGCAGGGCGGGACAGGGGAGAACTTACGAGCAGTACTTC. V gene TRBV6-5 combines with J gene TRBJ2-7; 10 bases line up with TRBD1. The germline V gene has CDR1 MNHEY and CDR2 SVGAGI. The CDR3 is 15 amino acids. After removal of 6 bases from V and 4 bases from J, the junction contained 9 bases not matched to a gene.